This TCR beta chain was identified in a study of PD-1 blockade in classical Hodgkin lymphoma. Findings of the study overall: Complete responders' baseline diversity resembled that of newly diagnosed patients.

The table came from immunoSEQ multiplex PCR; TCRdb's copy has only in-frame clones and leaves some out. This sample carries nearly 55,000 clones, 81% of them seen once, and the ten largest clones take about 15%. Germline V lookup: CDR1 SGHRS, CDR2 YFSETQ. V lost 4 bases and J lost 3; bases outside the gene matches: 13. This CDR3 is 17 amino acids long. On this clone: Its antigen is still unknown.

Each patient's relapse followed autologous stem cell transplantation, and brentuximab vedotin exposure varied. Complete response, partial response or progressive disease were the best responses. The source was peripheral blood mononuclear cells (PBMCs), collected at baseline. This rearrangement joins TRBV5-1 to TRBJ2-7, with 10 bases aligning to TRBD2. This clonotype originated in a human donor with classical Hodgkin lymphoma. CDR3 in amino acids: CASSPGLADTKDYEQYF. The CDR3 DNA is TGCGCCAGCAGCCCCGGACTAGCGGATACGAAGGACTACGAGCAGTACTTC.